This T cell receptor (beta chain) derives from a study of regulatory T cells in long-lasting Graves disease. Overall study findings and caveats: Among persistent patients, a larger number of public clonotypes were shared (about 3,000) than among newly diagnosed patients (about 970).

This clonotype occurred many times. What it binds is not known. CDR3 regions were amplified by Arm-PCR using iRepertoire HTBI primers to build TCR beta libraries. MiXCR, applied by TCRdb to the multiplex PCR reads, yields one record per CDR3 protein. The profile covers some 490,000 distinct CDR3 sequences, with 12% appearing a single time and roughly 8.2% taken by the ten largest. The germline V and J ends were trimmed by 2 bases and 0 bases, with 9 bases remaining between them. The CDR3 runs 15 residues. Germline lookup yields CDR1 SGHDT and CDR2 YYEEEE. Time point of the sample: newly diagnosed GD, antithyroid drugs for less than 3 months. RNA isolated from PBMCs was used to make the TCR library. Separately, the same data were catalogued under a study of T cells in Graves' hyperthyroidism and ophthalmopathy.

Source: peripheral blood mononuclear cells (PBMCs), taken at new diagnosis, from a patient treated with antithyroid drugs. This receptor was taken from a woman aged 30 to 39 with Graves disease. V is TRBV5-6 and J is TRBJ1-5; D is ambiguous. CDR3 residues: CASSFGGDSNQPQHF. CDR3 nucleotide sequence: TGTGCCAGCAGCTTTGGTGGGGATAGCAATCAGCCCCAGCATTTT.